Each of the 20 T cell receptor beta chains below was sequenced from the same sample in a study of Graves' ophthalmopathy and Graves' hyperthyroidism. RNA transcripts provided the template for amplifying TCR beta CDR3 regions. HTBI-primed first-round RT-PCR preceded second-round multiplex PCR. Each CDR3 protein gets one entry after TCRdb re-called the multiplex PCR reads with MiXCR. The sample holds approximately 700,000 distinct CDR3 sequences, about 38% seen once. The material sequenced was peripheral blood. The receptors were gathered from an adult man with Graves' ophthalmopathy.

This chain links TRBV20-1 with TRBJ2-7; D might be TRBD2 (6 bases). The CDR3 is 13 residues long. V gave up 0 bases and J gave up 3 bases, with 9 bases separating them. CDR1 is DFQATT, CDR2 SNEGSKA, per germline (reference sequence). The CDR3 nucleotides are TGCAGTGCTAGAGAGGCGGGGTTCTACGAGCAGTACTTC. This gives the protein CSAREAGFYEQYF.

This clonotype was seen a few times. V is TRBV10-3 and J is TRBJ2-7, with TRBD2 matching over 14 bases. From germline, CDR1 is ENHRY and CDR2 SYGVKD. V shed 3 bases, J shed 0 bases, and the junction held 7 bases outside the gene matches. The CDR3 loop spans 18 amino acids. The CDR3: CAISDPTSGRGSSYEQYF. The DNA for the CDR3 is TGTGCCATCAGTGATCCGACTAGCGGGAGGGGAAGCTCCTACGAGCAGTACTTC.

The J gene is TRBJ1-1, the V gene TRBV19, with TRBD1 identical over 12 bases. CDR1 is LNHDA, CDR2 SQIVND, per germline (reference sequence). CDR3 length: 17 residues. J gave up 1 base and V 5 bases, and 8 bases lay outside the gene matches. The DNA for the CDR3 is TGTGCCAGTAGTGCCCGGGACAGGGGGCCCGGGAACACTGAAGCTTTCTTT. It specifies CASSARDRGPGNTEAFF.

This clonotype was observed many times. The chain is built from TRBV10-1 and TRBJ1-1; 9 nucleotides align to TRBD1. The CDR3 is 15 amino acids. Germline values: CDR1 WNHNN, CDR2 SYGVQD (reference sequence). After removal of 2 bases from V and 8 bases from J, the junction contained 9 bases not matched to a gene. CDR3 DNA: TGCGCCAGCAGTGAGCGGGGACAGGGACTCCCCGAAGCTTTCTTT. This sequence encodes CASSERGQGLPEAFF.

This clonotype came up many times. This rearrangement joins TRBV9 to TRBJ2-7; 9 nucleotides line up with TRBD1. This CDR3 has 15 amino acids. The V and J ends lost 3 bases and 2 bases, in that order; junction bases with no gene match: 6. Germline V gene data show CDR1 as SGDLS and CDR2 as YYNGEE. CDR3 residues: CASSAGQGTTYEQYF. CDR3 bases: TGTGCCAGCAGCGCTGGACAGGGGACGACCTACGAGCAGTACTTC.

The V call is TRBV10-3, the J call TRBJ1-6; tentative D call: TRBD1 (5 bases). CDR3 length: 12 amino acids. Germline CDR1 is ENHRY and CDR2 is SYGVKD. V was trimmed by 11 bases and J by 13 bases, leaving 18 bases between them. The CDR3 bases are TGTGCCGCCACCGGGACCCCCGCGCCCCTCCACTTT. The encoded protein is CAATGTPAPLHF.

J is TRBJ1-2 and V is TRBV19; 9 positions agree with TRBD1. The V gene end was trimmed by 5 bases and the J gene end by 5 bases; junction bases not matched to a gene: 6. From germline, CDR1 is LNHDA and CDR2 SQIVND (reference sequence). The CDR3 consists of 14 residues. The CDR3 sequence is CASSSWTGVYGYTF. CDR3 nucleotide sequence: TGTGCCAGTAGTTCCTGGACAGGGGTTTATGGCTACACCTTC.

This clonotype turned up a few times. The chain's CDR3 is CASSYLGVTGELFF. CDR3 in DNA: TGCGCCAGCAGCTACCTAGGGGTCACCGGGGAGCTGTTTTTT. The chain is built from TRBV5-1 and TRBJ2-2; D might be TRBD1 (5 bases). Germline V CDR1 and CDR2: SGHRS, YFSETQ. CDR3 size: 14 residues. With 3 bases removed from V and 4 bases from J, the gap between germline ends came to 10 bases.

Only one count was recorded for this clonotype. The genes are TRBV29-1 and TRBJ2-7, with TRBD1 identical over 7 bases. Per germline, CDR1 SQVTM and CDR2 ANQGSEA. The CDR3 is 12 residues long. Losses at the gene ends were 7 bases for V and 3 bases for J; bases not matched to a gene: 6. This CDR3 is CSAVTGIYEQYF. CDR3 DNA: TGCAGCGCGGTGACAGGGATCTACGAGCAGTACTTC.

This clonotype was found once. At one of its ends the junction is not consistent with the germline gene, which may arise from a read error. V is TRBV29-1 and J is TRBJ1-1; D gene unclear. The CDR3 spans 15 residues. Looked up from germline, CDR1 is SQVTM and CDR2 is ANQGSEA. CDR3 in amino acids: CSVEVSENTEAFYRF. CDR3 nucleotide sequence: TGCAGCGTTGAAGTGTCAGAGAACACTGAAGCTTTCTACCGATTT.

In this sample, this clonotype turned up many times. The CDR3 is CASSFAPGTQNYGYTF. The DNA for the CDR3 is TGTGCCAGCAGCTTCGCACCCGGGACTCAGAACTATGGCTACACCTTC. V gene TRBV7-9 combines with J gene TRBJ1-2; D perhaps matches TRBD1 (5 bases). Germline CDR1 and CDR2: SEHNR and FQNEAQ (reference sequence). This CDR3 comprises 16 residues. With 3 bases removed from V and 2 bases from J, the gap between germline ends came to 16 bases.

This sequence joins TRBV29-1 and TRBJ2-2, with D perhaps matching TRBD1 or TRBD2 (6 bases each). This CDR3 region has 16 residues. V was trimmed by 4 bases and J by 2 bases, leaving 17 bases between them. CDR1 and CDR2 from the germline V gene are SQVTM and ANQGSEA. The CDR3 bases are TGCAGCGTTGGAGGGTCTGGGGGGCAAAACACCGGGGAGCTGTTTTTT. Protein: CSVGGSGGQNTGELFF.

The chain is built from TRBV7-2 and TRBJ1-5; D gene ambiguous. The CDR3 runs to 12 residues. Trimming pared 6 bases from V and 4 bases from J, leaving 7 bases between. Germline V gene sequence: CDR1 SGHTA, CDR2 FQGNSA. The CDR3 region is CASSFRNQPQHF. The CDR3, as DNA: TGTGCCAGCAGTTTCCGGAATCAGCCCCAGCATTTT.

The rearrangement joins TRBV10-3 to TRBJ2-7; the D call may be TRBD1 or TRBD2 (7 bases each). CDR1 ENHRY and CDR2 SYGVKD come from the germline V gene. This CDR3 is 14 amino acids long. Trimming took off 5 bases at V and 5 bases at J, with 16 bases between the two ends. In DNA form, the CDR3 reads TGTGCCATCAGTTACAGACAGGGAGGGGACGAGCAGTACTTC. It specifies CAISYRQGGDEQYF.

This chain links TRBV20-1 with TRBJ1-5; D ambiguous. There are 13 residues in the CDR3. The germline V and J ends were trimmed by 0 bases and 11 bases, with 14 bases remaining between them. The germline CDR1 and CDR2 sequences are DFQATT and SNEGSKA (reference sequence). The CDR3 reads CSARDPDRRAQHF. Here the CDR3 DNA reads TGCAGTGCTAGAGACCCCGATAGGCGGGCCCAGCATTTT.

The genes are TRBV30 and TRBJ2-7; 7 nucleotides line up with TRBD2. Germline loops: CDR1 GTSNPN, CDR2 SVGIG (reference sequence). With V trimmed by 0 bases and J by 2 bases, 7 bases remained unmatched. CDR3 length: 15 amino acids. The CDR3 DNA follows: TGTGCCTGGAGTGTTGCGGGAGTCCCCACCTACGAGCAGTACTTC. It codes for CAWSVAGVPTYEQYF.

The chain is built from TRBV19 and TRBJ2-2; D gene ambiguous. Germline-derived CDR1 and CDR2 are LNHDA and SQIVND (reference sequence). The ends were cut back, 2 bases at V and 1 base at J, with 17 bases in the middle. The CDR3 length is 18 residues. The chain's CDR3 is CASSINPSREVNTGELFF. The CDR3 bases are TGTGCCAGTAGTATAAACCCCTCCCGAGAGGTGAACACCGGGGAGCTGTTTTTT.

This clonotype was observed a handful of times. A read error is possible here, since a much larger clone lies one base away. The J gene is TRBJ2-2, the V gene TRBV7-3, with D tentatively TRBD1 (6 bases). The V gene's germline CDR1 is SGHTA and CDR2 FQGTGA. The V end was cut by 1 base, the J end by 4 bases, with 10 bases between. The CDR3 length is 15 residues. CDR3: CASSLNRGITGELFF. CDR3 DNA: TGTGCCAGCAGCTTAAATAGGGGGATCACCGGGGAGCTGTTTTTT.

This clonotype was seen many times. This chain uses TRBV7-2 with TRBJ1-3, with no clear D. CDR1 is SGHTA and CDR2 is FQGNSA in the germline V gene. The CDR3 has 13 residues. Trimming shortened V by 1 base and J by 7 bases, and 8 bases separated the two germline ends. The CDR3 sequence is CASSLDIGNTIYF. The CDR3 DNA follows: TGTGCCAGCAGCTTAGATATAGGTAACACCATATATTTT.

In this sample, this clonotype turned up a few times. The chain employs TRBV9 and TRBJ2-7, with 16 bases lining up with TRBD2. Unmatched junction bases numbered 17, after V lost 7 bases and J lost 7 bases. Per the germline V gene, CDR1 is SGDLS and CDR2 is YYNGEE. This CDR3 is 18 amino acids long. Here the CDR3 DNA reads TGTGCCAGCCTCTTAGGGACTAGCGGGGGGGCCCTTTCCTCTGAGCAGTACTTC. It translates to CASLLGTSGGALSSEQYF. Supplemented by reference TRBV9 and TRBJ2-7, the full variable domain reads DSGVTQTPKHLITATGQRVTLRCSPRSGDLSVYWYQQSLDQGLQFLIQYYNGEERAKGNILERFSAQQFPDLHSELNLSSLELGDSALYFCASLLGTSGGALSSEQYFGPGTRLTVT.